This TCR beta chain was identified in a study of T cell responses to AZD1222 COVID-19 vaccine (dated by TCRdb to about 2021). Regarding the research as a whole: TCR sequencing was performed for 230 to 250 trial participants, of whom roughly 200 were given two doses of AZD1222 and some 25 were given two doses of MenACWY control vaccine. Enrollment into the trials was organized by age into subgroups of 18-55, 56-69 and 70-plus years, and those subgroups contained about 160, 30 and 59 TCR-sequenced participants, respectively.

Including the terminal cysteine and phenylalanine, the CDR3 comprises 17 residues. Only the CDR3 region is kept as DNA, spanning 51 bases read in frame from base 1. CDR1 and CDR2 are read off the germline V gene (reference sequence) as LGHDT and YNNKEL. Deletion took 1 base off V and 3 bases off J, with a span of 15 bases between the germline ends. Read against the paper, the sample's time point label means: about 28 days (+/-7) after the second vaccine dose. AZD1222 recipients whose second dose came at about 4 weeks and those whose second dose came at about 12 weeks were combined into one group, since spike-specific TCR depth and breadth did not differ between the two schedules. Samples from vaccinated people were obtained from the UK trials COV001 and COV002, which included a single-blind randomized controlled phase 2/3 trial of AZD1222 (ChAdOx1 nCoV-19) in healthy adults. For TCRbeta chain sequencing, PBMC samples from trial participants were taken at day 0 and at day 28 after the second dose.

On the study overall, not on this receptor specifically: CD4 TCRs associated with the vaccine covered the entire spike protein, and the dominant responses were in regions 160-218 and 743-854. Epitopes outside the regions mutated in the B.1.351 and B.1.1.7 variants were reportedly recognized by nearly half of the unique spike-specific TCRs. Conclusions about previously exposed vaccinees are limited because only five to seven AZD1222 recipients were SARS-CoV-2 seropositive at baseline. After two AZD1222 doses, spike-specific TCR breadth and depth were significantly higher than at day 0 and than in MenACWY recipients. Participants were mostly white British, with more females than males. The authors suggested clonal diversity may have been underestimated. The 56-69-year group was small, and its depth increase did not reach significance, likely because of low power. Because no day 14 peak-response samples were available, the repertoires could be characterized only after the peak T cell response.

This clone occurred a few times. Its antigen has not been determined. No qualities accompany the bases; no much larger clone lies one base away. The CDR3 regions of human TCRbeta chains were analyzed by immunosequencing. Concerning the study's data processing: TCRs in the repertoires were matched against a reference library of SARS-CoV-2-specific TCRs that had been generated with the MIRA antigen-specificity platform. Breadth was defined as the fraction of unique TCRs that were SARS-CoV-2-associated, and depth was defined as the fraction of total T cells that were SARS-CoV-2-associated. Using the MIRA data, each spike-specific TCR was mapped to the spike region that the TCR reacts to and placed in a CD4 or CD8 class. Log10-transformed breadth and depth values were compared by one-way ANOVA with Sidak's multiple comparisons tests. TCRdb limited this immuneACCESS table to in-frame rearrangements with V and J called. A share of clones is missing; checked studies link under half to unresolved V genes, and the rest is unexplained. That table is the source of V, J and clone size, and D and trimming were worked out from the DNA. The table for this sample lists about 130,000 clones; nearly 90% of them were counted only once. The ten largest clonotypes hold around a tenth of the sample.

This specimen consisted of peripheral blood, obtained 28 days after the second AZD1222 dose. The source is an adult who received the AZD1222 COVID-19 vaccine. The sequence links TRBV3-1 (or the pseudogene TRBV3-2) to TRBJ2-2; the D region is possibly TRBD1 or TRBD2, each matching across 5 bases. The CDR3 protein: CASSQAIIGEYTGELFF. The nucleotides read TGTGCCAGCAGCCAAGCAATTATAGGGGAGTACACCGGGGAGCTGTTTTTT.